A selection of T cell receptor beta chains follows, all from one sample in a study of shared clonotypes between healthy human individuals. Libraries were prepared by immunoSEQ multiplex PCR; TCRdb keeps only in-frame clonotypes and omits some of them. This sample has about 1.1 million clones, with approximately 80% found just once. The sequenced sample consisted of memory CD4+ T cells from PBMCs. These receptors originate from a man between 18 and 29 years old in good health. Some clones in this sample may be carry-over from other donors' samples. The CDR3 runs from the conserved cysteine through the conserved F or W. A D gene is named only where the DNA matches it firmly. Not every row has a clone size; where given, it reads once, few, many or a size class.

many,TRBJ1-1,-,TRBV27,14,CASSFGGLGTEAFF,TGTGCCAGCAGTTTCGGCGGATTGGGCACTGAAGCTTTCTTT
-,TRBJ2-5,-,TRBV5-1,14,CASSLQGLQETQYF,TGCGCCAGCAGCTTACAGGGTCTCCAAGAGACCCAGTACTTC
once,TRBJ1-4,-,TRBV5-5,15,CASSLVVGSIEKLFF,TGTGCCAGCAGCTTGGTGGTTGGCTCGATTGAGAAACTGTTTTTT
-,TRBJ1-4,-,TRBV27,14,CASSDVGGGEKLFF,TGTGCCAGCAGTGATGTAGGGGGAGGCGAAAAACTGTTTTTT
-,TRBJ2-1,TRBD2,TRBV4-2,17,CASSRVELAGGPNEQFF,TGTGCCAGCAGCCGTGTTGAACTAGCGGGAGGGCCCAATGAGCAGTTCTTC
-,TRBJ2-7,-,TRBV19,14,CASSFGVGTYEQYF,TGTGCCAGTAGTTTTGGGGTAGGAACCTACGAGCAGTACTTC
-,TRBJ2-1,TRBD2,TRBV5-6,14,CASSRLAGHNEQFF,TGTGCCAGCAGCCGACTAGCGGGACACAATGAGCAGTTCTTC
-,TRBJ2-1,TRBD1,TRBV7-3,14,CASSTGTGQDEQFF,TGTGCCAGCAGCACAGGGACGGGACAGGATGAGCAGTTCTTC
-,TRBJ2-3,TRBD1,TRBV5-5,16,CASQITGGAGTDTQYF,TGTGCCAGCCAGATCACAGGGGGCGCTGGCACAGATACGCAGTATTTT
-,TRBJ1-6,-,TRBV28,16,CASSLTRTYGSSPLHF,TGTGCCAGCAGTTTAACCCGGACATACGGGAGCTCACCCCTCCACTTT
-,TRBJ1-1,-,TRBV7-9,15,CASSFGQGIGTEAFF,TGTGCCAGCAGCTTTGGGCAGGGAATAGGGACTGAAGCTTTCTTT
-,TRBJ2-7,-,TRBV5-6,14,CASSFRQGQGEQYF,TGTGCCAGCAGCTTCAGGCAGGGCCAAGGGGAGCAGTACTTC
-,TRBJ1-1,-,TRBV28,15,CASSFIGQKNTEAFF,TGTGCCAGCAGTTTCATAGGACAGAAGAACACTGAAGCTTTCTTT
few,TRBJ2-1,-,TRBV18,17,CASSPLGPTNKYNEQFF,TGTGCCAGCTCACCATTAGGCCCAACAAATAAATACAATGAGCAGTTCTTC
many,TRBJ2-5,-,TRBV20-1,10,CSAIEETQYF,TGCAGTGCTATCGAAGAGACCCAGTACTTC
few,TRBJ1-1,TRBD1,TRBV5-1,15,CASSSTTGENTEAFF,TGCGCCAGCAGCTCGACGACAGGGGAGAACACTGAAGCTTTCTTT
few,TRBJ1-2,-,TRBV2,13,CASSVATNYGYTF,TGTGCCAGCAGTGTGGCGACGAACTATGGCTACACCTTC
few,TRBJ2-2,TRBD2,TRBV9,20,CASSRSFRTSGLTNTGELFF,TGTGCCAGCAGCCGAAGCTTCCGCACTAGCGGCCTCACGAACACCGGGGAGCTGTTTTTT
-,TRBJ2-1,TRBD2,TRBV5-6,16,CASSPGLAGFYNEQFF,TGTGCCAGCAGCCCGGGACTAGCGGGATTCTACAATGAGCAGTTCTTC
-,TRBJ2-5,-,TRBV11-2,16,CASSQWVQPYQETQYF,TGTGCCAGCAGCCAGTGGGTACAACCCTATCAAGAGACCCAGTACTTC
-,TRBJ1-3,-,TRBV7-3,14,CASSIPGVGNTIYF,TGTGCCAGCAGCATCCCGGGGGTCGGAAACACCATATATTTT
few,TRBJ1-2,TRBD1,TRBV7-2,14,CASSIGQGSYGYTF,TGTGCCAGCAGCATAGGACAGGGCAGCTATGGCTACACCTTC
-,TRBJ1-4,TRBD1,TRBV29-1,13,CSVTEGAQEKLFF,TGCAGCGTTACAGAGGGGGCGCAGGAAAAACTGTTTTTT
-,TRBJ2-7,-,TRBV5-6,13,CASSLTAVGEQYF,TGTGCCAGCAGCTTGACCGCTGTCGGCGAGCAGTACTTC
-,TRBJ2-7,TRBD2,TRBV25-1,14,CASRHPGGSYEQYF,TGTGCCAGCAGACACCCGGGAGGCTCTTACGAGCAGTACTTC
-,TRBJ1-5,-,TRBV18,16,CASSRTGPGSNQPQHF,TGTGCCAGCTCACGTACGGGACCAGGAAGCAATCAGCCCCAGCATTTT
-,TRBJ1-1,-,TRBV18,13,CASSTVGDTEAFF,TGTGCCAGCTCAACCGTCGGGGACACTGAAGCTTTCTTT
-,TRBJ1-2,TRBD1,TRBV19,14,CASRETGTGNGYTF,TGTGCCAGTAGGGAAACCGGGACAGGGAATGGCTACACCTTC
-,TRBJ2-5,-,TRBV7-2,15,CASSFTGSGGETQYF,TGTGCCAGCAGCTTTACGGGGTCGGGCGGGGAGACCCAGTACTTC
-,TRBJ2-7,-,TRBV2,14,CASQGGKSSYEQYF,TGTGCCAGCCAGGGCGGTAAAAGCTCCTACGAGCAGTACTTC
-,TRBJ2-7,-,TRBV18,15,CASSPTGDVIYEQYF,TGTGCCAGCTCACCAACGGGGGATGTTATTTACGAGCAGTACTTC
-,TRBJ1-2,TRBD1,TRBV5-1,17,CASSRGVGQGLDYGYTF,TGCGCCAGCAGCCGTGGTGTTGGACAGGGTTTGGACTATGGCTACACCTTC
few,TRBJ1-2,-,TRBV19,12,CATRSGSHGYTF,TGTGCCACCCGTAGCGGGTCCCATGGCTACACCTTC
-,TRBJ2-1,TRBD2,TRBV6-9,20,CASSSTPPPGADSGDNEQFF,TGTGCCAGCAGTTCTACCCCTCCCCCTGGAGCCGATAGCGGGGACAATGAGCAGTTCTTC
-,TRBJ1-2,TRBD1,TRBV28,14,CASSLPQGARGYTF,TGTGCCAGCAGTTTGCCACAGGGGGCGCGAGGCTACACCTTC
-,TRBJ1-5,-,TRBV4-2,17,CASSQDPAGASTQPQHF,TGTGCCAGCAGCCAAGATCCGGCGGGGGCATCGACTCAGCCCCAGCATTTT
-,TRBJ1-2,-,TRBV11-2,16,CASSLAGSLSGYGYTF,TGTGCCAGCAGCTTAGCGGGCAGCCTTTCCGGTTATGGCTACACCTTC
-,TRBJ2-4,TRBD1,TRBV6-6,15,CASTSGQVSKNIQYF,TGTGCCAGCACCTCCGGACAGGTGTCCAAAAACATTCAGTACTTC
-,TRBJ1-5,-,TRBV6-6,13,CASGQGRDQPQHF,TGTGCCAGCGGCCAGGGGAGGGATCAGCCCCAGCATTTT
-,TRBJ2-7,TRBD2,TRBV28,15,CASSSSSGRAYEQYF,TGTGCCAGCAGTTCTTCTAGCGGGAGAGCTTACGAGCAGTACTTC
-,TRBJ1-1,-,TRBV5-1,15,CASSLVGGMNTEAFF,TGCGCCAGCAGCTTGGTGGGCGGGATGAACACTGAAGCTTTCTTT
once,TRBJ2-5,TRBD2,TRBV5-4,13,CASSLQGGETQYF,TGTGCCAGCAGCTTGCAGGGAGGGGAGACCCAGTACTTC
-,TRBJ1-5,-,TRBV4-1,15,CASSQEGQVIQPQHF,TGCGCCAGCAGCCAAGAGGGTCAGGTAATACAGCCCCAGCATTTT
-,TRBJ1-2,-,TRBV27,13,CASSFRTFYGYTF,TGTGCCAGCAGTTTTAGAACCTTCTATGGCTACACCTTC
-,TRBJ1-3,-,TRBV6-1,13,CASRRDSGNTIYF,TGTGCCAGCAGGAGAGACTCTGGAAACACCATATATTTT
once,TRBJ2-1,TRBD2,TRBV14,14,CASSLLREANEQFF,TGTGCCAGCAGCCTCTTGCGGGAGGCGAATGAGCAGTTCTTC
-,TRBJ2-7,-,TRBV21-1,15,CASSKVSGFSYEQYF,TGTGCCAGCAGCAAAGTGTCCGGATTTTCCTACGAGCAGTACTTC
once,TRBJ2-5,-,TRBV7-7,14,CASSPSEVYETQYF,TGTGCCAGCAGCCCCTCGGAAGTTTACGAGACCCAGTACTTC
few,TRBJ1-6,TRBD1,TRBV11-1,15,CASSPGQGGDSPLHF,TGTGCCAGCAGCCCCGGACAGGGAGGAGATTCACCCCTCCACTTT
few,TRBJ1-5,-,TRBV19,13,CASSSRLAEPQHF,TGTGCCAGTAGTTCCAGACTCGCGGAGCCCCAGCATTTT
-,TRBJ2-7,TRBD2,TRBV28,14,CASRPRGGGYEQYF,TGTGCCAGTCGACCGCGCGGGGGTGGCTACGAGCAGTACTTC